This entry is about one TCR beta chain. What it binds is not known. Researchers put TCRalpha and TCRbeta cDNA through two nested PCRs lasting around 15 and 10 cycles. TCRdb reprocessed the 5' RACE reads, keeping one entry per CDR3 protein, no DNA. Its table records 400,000 or so distinct CDR3 sequences. The sample comes from a study of monozygotic twins with inflammatory bowel disease. General study findings and limits: Cells of different T cell subtypes could not be told apart.

CDR3 length: 15 amino acids. Looked up from germline, CDR1 is SGHVS and CDR2 is FQNEAQ. This chain joins TRBV7-8 and TRBJ2-3; TCRdb gives TRBD1 as the D gene, but with no DNA this cannot be confirmed. This TCR came from a human donor with ulcerative colitis or Crohn's disease, or a healthy co-twin of an affected twin (not recorded which). The sequencing input was blood. Here the CDR3 reads CASSWAETGSSTQYF.